The T cell receptor (beta chain) described here comes from a study of shared clonotypes between healthy human individuals. This CDR3 has 14 residues. V was clipped by 4 bases and J by 5 bases, with 14 bases between them. Germline CDR1 is MNHNS and CDR2 is SASEGT. The table came from immunoSEQ multiplex PCR; TCRdb's copy has only in-frame clones and leaves some out. The table has fewer than 2.5 million clones, 93% seen once. This clonotype was obtained from a man younger than 30 in good health. Some clones in this sample may be carry-over from other donors' samples. The V call is TRBV6-1, the J call TRBJ1-1; a possible D gene is TRBD1 (5 bases). The sample consisted of naive CD4+ T cells from PBMCs. As for subset: CD45RA+ positively selected. Written as DNA, the CDR3 is TGTGCCAGCAGTGTTCCGGGGGTGGGGACTGAAGCTTTCTTT. Amino acids: CASSVPGVGTEAFF.